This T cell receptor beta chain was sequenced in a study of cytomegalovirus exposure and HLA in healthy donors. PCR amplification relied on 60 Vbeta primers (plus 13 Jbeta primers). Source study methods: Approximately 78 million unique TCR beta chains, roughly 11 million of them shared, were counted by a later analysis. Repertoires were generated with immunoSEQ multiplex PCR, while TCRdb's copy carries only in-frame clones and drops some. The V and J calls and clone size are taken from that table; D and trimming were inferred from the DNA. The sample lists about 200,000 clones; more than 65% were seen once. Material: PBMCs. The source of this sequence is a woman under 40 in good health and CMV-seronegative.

CDR3 sequence: CASSYSGTAVTEAFF. CDR3 DNA sequence: TGTGCCAGCAGTTACTCCGGGACAGCCGTCACTGAAGCTTTCTTT. The V and J genes are TRBV6-6 and TRBJ1-1; 7 bases match TRBD1. Germline V gene sequence: CDR1 MNHNY, CDR2 SVGAGI (reference sequence). V lost 0 bases, J lost 4 bases, and 5 bases stayed unmatched. The CDR3 length is 15 residues.